Detailed here is one T cell receptor (beta chain). The same CDR3 also results from other DNA sequences found in this sample. Clones were read by immunoSEQ multiplex PCR, and TCRdb kept only the in-frame ones, dropping some. Seen here are about 380,000 clones, around 90% observed once, and the top ten hold 1.2%. The cohort comprised adults aged roughly 18 to 90 years residing in approximately 25 US areas. This record belongs to a study of blood T cell repertoires in COVID-19. Study information: The study drew acute and convalescent COVID-19 samples from the United States, Italy and Spain. T cells, B-cell-depleted T cells, or PBMCs provided the cDNA or gDNA that served as material.

Trimming at V came to 2 bases and at J to 2 bases, leaving 2 bases not matched to a gene. Germline CDR1 reads SGHNT; CDR2 reads YYREEE (reference sequence). The CDR3 spans 15 residues. The specimen was PBMCs or T cells enriched from blood (not recorded which). This rearrangement joins TRBV5-4 to TRBJ2-5, with 11 bases fitting TRBD2. The source is a woman aged 18-29 years who had recovered from COVID-19. This chain's CDR3 is CASSFRLAGQETQYF. The CDR3 DNA sequence: TGTGCCAGCAGCTTTAGACTAGCGGGGCAAGAGACCCAGTACTTC.